These 9 T cell receptor beta chains were sequenced from one sample in a study of blood T cell repertoires in COVID-19. Only in-frame clones appear in the TCRdb table, and some are missing; sequencing was by immunoSEQ multiplex PCR. Among 250,000 to 300,000 clones, approximately 91% were seen once, and the ten largest hold less than 2%. Sample: PBMCs or T cells enriched from blood (not recorded which). These receptors all stem from a middle-aged woman who had recovered from COVID-19.

The V gene is TRBV7-9, the J gene TRBJ1-5, with 9 bases aligning to TRBD1. The CDR3 has 15 amino acids. After removal of 5 bases from V and 4 bases from J, the junction contained 6 bases not matched to a gene. CDR1 is SEHNR and CDR2 is FQNEAQ in the germline V gene (reference sequence). The CDR3 loop is CASSPSGQGNQPQHF. The CDR3 DNA follows: TGTGCCAGCAGCCCCTCCGGACAGGGGAATCAGCCCCAGCATTTT.

This rearrangement joins TRBV29-1 to TRBJ2-2; the match to TRBD1 covers 7 bases. This CDR3 region has 14 residues. Germline trimming cut 4 bases from V and 1 base from J; bases unmatched to any gene: 3. The V gene's germline CDR1 is SQVTM and CDR2 ANQGSEA. CDR3: CSVGDSLNTGELFF. DNA of the CDR3: TGCAGCGTTGGGGACAGTCTGAACACCGGGGAGCTGTTTTTT.

This clone has a handful of counts. The gene calls are TRBV7-8 and TRBJ2-7; the D gene is possibly TRBD1 (5 bases). V was shortened by 5 bases and J by 0 bases, with 20 bases between the two germline ends. Germline V gene sequence: CDR1 SGHVS, CDR2 FQNEAQ. The CDR3 totals 17 residues. The CDR3 nucleotides are TGTGCCAGCAGCGGGGCCCGGCTGGGCAGGAGCTCCTACGAGCAGTACTTC. This codes for CASSGARLGRSSYEQYF.

This clone occurred once. Other DNA sequences in this specimen translate into the identical CDR3. This chain uses TRBV2 with TRBJ1-3; D gene uncertain. Trimming removed 2 bases at V and 1 base at J, with 6 bases between. This CDR3 has 14 residues. Germline CDR1 SNHLY, CDR2 FYNNEI. The CDR3 sequence: CASSERGSGNTIYF. The CDR3 nucleotides are TGTGCCAGCAGTGAACGGGGATCTGGAAACACCATATATTTT.

The chain couples TRBV7-6 to TRBJ1-3; 10 nucleotides align to TRBD1. The CDR3 totals 17 residues. Trimming cost V 5 bases and J 0 bases; bases outside gene matches: 7. The germline gives CDR1 SGHVS, CDR2 FNYEAQ. The CDR3 here is CASSHPGTGASGNTIYF. CDR3 bases: TGTGCCAGCAGCCATCCCGGGACAGGGGCCTCTGGAAACACCATATATTTT.

The rearrangement joins TRBV6-5 to TRBJ2-2; D is ambiguous. The germline V gene has CDR1 MNHEY and CDR2 SVGAGI. This CDR3 is built from 15 residues. V was trimmed by 2 bases and J by 1 base, leaving 8 bases between them. The DNA for the CDR3 is TGTGCCAGCAGTTACACCCAGGTGAACACCGGGGAGCTGTTTTTT. Amino acids: CASSYTQVNTGELFF.

The chain couples TRBV5-1 to TRBJ2-2; weak D call: TRBD2 (6 bases). This CDR3 contains 15 residues. Trimming removed 3 bases at V and 6 bases at J, with 15 bases between. Germline V CDR1 and CDR2: SGHRS, YFSETQ. CDR3 sequence (DNA): TGCGCCAGCAGCTCAACCGGCGGGACCCCCGGGGAGCTGTTTTTT. Its protein product is CASSSTGGTPGELFF.

The gene calls are TRBV19 and TRBJ1-5; 7 nucleotides agree with TRBD1. CDR3 length: 16 residues. The germline gives CDR1 LNHDA, CDR2 SQIVND (reference sequence). V was clipped by 0 bases and J by 7 bases; unmatched bases: 9. The DNA of the CDR3 is TGTGCCAGTAGTATAGATCTCGGCAGGGGGAGGCAGCCCCAGCATTTT. Encoded protein: CASSIDLGRGRQPQHF.

The chain employs TRBV5-6 and TRBJ2-7, with 7 bases identical to TRBD1. CDR3 length: 16 amino acids. V dropped 3 bases and J dropped 3; count of bases not matched to a gene: 12. Germline values: CDR1 SGHDT, CDR2 YYEEEE. As DNA, the CDR3 is TGTGCCAGCAGCTGGACCCAGGGGGAACCTATCTACGAGCAGTACTTC. Protein product: CASSWTQGEPIYEQYF. The full variable domain, in which reference TRBV5-6 and TRBJ2-7 provide the parts outside the CDR3, is DAGVTQSPTHLIKTRGQQVTLRCSPKSGHDTVSWYQQALGQGPQFIFQYYEEEERQRGNFPDRFSGHQFPNYSSELNVNALLLGDSALYLCASSWTQGEPIYEQYFGPGTRLTVT.